The 20 T cell receptor beta chains given below trace back to one sample, sequenced in a study of immune evolution from preneoplasia to lung adenocarcinoma. The data were produced by immunoSEQ multiplex PCR, yet TCRdb's version contains in-frame clones alone and is incomplete. Here the sample spans fewer than 8,500 clones, around four fifths being singletons. The sample taken for sequencing was FFPE minimally invasive lung adenocarcinoma tissue. The receptor set was obtained from a person between 50 and 70 years old with lung adenocarcinoma.

This rearrangement joins TRBV7-8 to TRBJ2-1, with D perhaps TRBD2 (6 bases). Germline V gene lookup returns CDR1 SGHVS and CDR2 FQNEAQ. CDR3 size: 16 residues. V lost 1 base and J lost 0, with 10 bases in between. CDR3: CASSLGSGGSYNEQFF. The CDR3 DNA follows: TGTGCCAGCAGCTTAGGTAGCGGTGGCTCCTACAATGAGCAGTTCTTC.

The chain recombines TRBV4-3 with TRBJ1-5; D unresolved. CDR3 length: 15 residues. Germline loops: CDR1 LGHNA, CDR2 YSLEER. V was clipped by 4 bases and J by 0 bases, with 10 bases between them. The CDR3 protein is CASSPSVGSNQPQHF. DNA for the CDR3: TGCGCCAGCAGCCCCTCGGTCGGTAGCAATCAGCCCCAGCATTTT.

This chain's CDR3 is CASSNWDHSGNTIYF. In nucleotides, the CDR3 is TGTGCCAGCAGCAATTGGGACCACTCTGGAAACACCATATATTTT. This chain uses TRBV28 with TRBJ1-3, with D perhaps TRBD1 (5 bases). CDR1 MDHEN and CDR2 SYDVKM come from the germline V gene. The CDR3 consists of 15 residues. The V gene lost 6 bases and the J gene lost 0 bases, with 12 bases spanning the gap.

This clone appeared a few times. The chain uses TRBV27 and TRBJ2-2, with no clear D. The V gene lost 0 bases and the J gene lost 1 base, with 6 bases spanning the gap. There are 15 residues in the CDR3. Germline V lookup: CDR1 MNHEY, CDR2 SMNVEV (reference sequence). The CDR3 loop reads CASSLSGMNTGELFF. CDR3 bases: TGTGCCAGCAGTTTATCAGGGATGAACACCGGGGAGCTGTTTTTT.

The chain employs TRBV27 and TRBJ2-5; 14 bases are shared with TRBD2. The CDR3 covers 17 residues. CDR1 is MNHEY and CDR2 is SMNVEV in the germline V gene (reference sequence). The junction had 10 bases not matched to a gene; V was cut back by 5 bases and J by 5 bases. CDR3 loop: CASSPRLAGGPRETQYF. The CDR3 region has the DNA TGTGCCAGCAGTCCCCGACTAGCGGGAGGGCCGAGGGAGACCCAGTACTTC.

This clone appeared once. The chain uses TRBV28 and TRBJ2-6; tentative D call: TRBD2 (5 bases). The V gene lost 5 bases and the J gene lost 3 bases, with 17 bases spanning the gap. CDR3 length: 17 amino acids. Germline loops: CDR1 MDHEN, CDR2 SYDVKM. The CDR3 spells CASSKIGGGFGANVLTF. DNA of the CDR3: TGTGCCAGCAGTAAGATAGGCGGAGGATTTGGGGCCAACGTCCTGACTTTC.

The CDR3 loop is CASSVRTSVSHGYTF. CDR3 nucleotide sequence: TGTGCCAGCAGTGTCCGAACCTCCGTCTCGCATGGCTACACCTTC. The chain joins TRBV2 to TRBJ1-2; D call uncertain. Germline V gives CDR1 SNHLY, CDR2 FYNNEI. CDR3 length: 15 amino acids. Trimming removed 4 bases at V and 6 bases at J, with 18 bases between.

The chain recombines TRBV10-3 with TRBJ1-1; D is uncertain. The germline CDR1 and CDR2 sequences are ENHRY and SYGVKD. V was pared by 8 bases and J by 4 bases, with 11 bases between. The CDR3 is 12 residues long. Here the CDR3 reads CAIPNASTEAFF. CDR3 nucleotide sequence: TGTGCCATCCCGAATGCAAGCACTGAAGCTTTCTTT.

The V and J genes are TRBV6-1 and TRBJ2-7; tentative D call: TRBD2 (5 bases). The germline V gene encodes CDR1 MNHNS and CDR2 SASEGT. This CDR3 comprises 13 residues. Trimming pared 2 bases from V and 0 bases from J, leaving 5 bases between. DNA for the CDR3: TGTGCCAGCAGTGAAACTAGCTCCTACGAGCAGTACTTC. Protein sequence: CASSETSSYEQYF.

A single count supports this clone. The chain couples TRBV5-1 to TRBJ2-3, with TRBD2 identical over 8 bases. Germline loops: CDR1 SGHRS, CDR2 YFSETQ. J was trimmed by 4 bases and V by 0 bases; bases with no gene match: 1. This CDR3 has 14 amino acids. CDR3 in DNA: TGCGCCAGCAGCTTGGCACTAGCGGCAGATACGCAGTATTTT. This sequence encodes CASSLALAADTQYF. The full variable domain, rest sourced from reference TRBV5-1 and TRBJ2-3, is KAGVTQTPRYLIKTRGQQVTLSCSPISGHRSVSWYQQTPGQGLQFLFEYFSETQRNKGNFPGRFSGRQFSNSRSEMNVSTLELGDSALYLCASSLALAADTQYFGPGTRLTVL.

This chain links TRBV9 with TRBJ2-2; D possibly corresponds to TRBD2 (5 bases). The CDR3 is made up of 13 amino acids. Trimming cost V 8 bases and J 2 bases, with 10 bases left between them. Germline values: CDR1 SGDLS, CDR2 YYNGEE. This CDR3 is CASNRGNTGELFF. CDR3 coding DNA: TGTGCCAGTAACCGGGGAAACACCGGGGAGCTGTTTTTT.

The rearrangement uses TRBV5-8 and TRBJ2-5; tentatively, D is TRBD1 (6 bases). This CDR3 comprises 13 residues. V was pared by 2 bases and J by 4 bases, with 9 bases between. CDR1 and CDR2 (germline): SGHTS, YDEGEE. CDR3 DNA: TGTGCCAGCAGCTTCCAGGGGTCAGAGACCCAGTACTTC. Protein sequence: CASSFQGSETQYF.

The rearrangement uses TRBV28 and TRBJ1-5, with no clear D. V lost 4 bases to trimming and J lost 7 bases, with 8 bases between them. Per the germline V gene, CDR1 is MDHEN and CDR2 is SYDVKM. The CDR3 totals 12 residues. The CDR3 region has the DNA TGTGCCAGCAGTTCCTTGCGCCAGCCCCAGCATTTT. It yields the protein CASSSLRQPQHF.

This clone was observed a few times. The genes are TRBV7-8 and TRBJ2-1; D possibly corresponds to TRBD2 (7 bases). Germline-derived CDR1 and CDR2 are SGHVS and FQNEAQ. Trimming shortened V by 4 bases and J by 4 bases, and 17 bases separated the two germline ends. This CDR3 is built from 16 residues. CDR3 nucleotide sequence: TGTGCCAGCAGCTGGGTAGTGGGGGGGCAATACAATGAGCAGTTCTTC. Translation: CASSWVVGGQYNEQFF.

This chain links TRBV7-6 with TRBJ1-4, with a possible D match to TRBD1 (6 bases). In germline, CDR1 is SGHVS, CDR2 FNYEAQ. The CDR3 runs 15 residues. Trimming took off 5 bases at V and 6 bases at J, with 16 bases between the two ends. The CDR3 region has the DNA TGTGCCAGCAGCGCGCTACAGGGTCCTGATGAAAAACTGTTTTTT. Translating gives CASSALQGPDEKLFF.

This clone came up a few times. This chain uses TRBV16 with TRBJ1-2; D gene uncertain. Germline V gives CDR1 KGHSY, CDR2 FQNENV. V lost 0 bases to trimming and J lost 4 bases, with 9 bases between them. The length of the CDR3 is 14 residues. CDR3 bases: TGTGCCAGCAGCCAATCTTTAGTGGCCTATGGCTACACCTTC. Amino acid sequence: CASSQSLVAYGYTF.

The V and J genes are TRBV28 and TRBJ1-4, with 9 positions matching TRBD1. CDR3 length equals 17 residues. Germline CDR1 is MDHEN and CDR2 is SYDVKM. V shed 4 bases and J 0 bases; nucleotides not matched to a gene: 6. CDR3 coding DNA: TGTGCCAGCAGTTCATATCGACAGGGGGCAACTAATGAAAAACTGTTTTTT. Translation: CASSSYRQGATNEKLFF.

The rearrangement links TRBV15 to TRBJ1-3; D not resolved. The V end lost 5 bases, the J end lost 1 base, and 12 bases lay between the germline ends. Per the germline V gene, CDR1 is LNHNV and CDR2 is YYDKDF (reference sequence). This CDR3 spans 15 amino acids. The CDR3 coding sequence is TGTGCCACCAGCGGGCGGGATGGGTCTGGAAACACCATATATTTT. It is translated as CATSGRDGSGNTIYF.

The rearrangement uses TRBV19 and TRBJ2-1; 9 bases fit TRBD1. The ends lost 6 bases at V and 8 bases at J; junction bases unmatched: 5. Germline loops: CDR1 LNHDA, CDR2 SQIVND (reference sequence). The CDR3 spans 13 residues. The CDR3 DNA sequence: TGTGCCAGTAGAACGGGACAGGGTGATGAGCAGTTCTTC. Translated: CASRTGQGDEQFF.

This clone was found a few times. This chain uses TRBV5-4 with TRBJ1-2; 8 bases agree with TRBD1. V shed 4 bases and J 12 bases; nucleotides not matched to a gene: 17. The CDR3 is 15 residues long. Germline V CDR1 and CDR2: SGHNT, YYREEE (reference sequence). For the CDR3, the DNA is TGTGCCAGCAGCGACTGGGACAGGCGCTCCGCCCCCCACACCTTC. This codes for CASSDWDRRSAPHTF.